This T cell receptor beta chain appears in the sequencing data of a study of CD8+ T cells in alopecia areata. Study-wide findings and caveats: The study found higher clonality in lesional than normal scalp, especially in alopecia totalis/universalis.

This clone has just a few counts. Its cognate antigen is unknown. Deletions cut 10 bases from V and 4 bases from J, with 17 bases between. The CDR3 runs 14 residues. Germline CDR1 reads MNHEY; CDR2 reads SVGAGI. The sorting of PBMCs gave CD4+ and CD8+ T cells. Extraction of RNA preceded its reverse transcription into cDNA, which served as the sequencing template. Assay: immunoSEQ multiplex PCR; the TCRdb copy retains only in-frame clones and omits some. The sample carries some 100,000 clones, over 60% recorded once. This chain connects TRBV6-5 to TRBJ2-4, with a tentative D call TRBD1 (5 bases). What was sequenced was CD4+ T cells sorted from blood. The TCR sequence derives from a human donor in good health. CDR3 loop: CATRAVGSKNIQYF. CDR3 nucleotide sequence: TGTGCCACCAGGGCGGTGGGATCGAAAAACATTCAGTACTTC.